The following is a TCR beta chain sequence with its context. The source of the sample is a study of blood T cell repertoires in COVID-19. Repertoires were generated with immunoSEQ multiplex PCR, while TCRdb's copy carries only in-frame clones and drops some. The table lists a few hundred thousand clones, about 88% of them singletons. The CDR3 loop spans 16 amino acids. The germline CDR1 and CDR2 sequences are SGHRS and YFSETQ. Trimming took 0 bases from V and 8 from J; bases not matched to a gene: 10. Sequencing was carried out using peripheral blood. V gene TRBV5-1 combines with J gene TRBJ1-4; 7 bases are a match to TRBD1. The receptor comes from a middle-aged man with acute or convalescent COVID-19. The CDR3 reads CASSLALTGVGEKLFF. As DNA, the CDR3 is TGCGCCAGCAGCTTGGCCCTTACAGGGGTCGGGGAAAAACTGTTTTTT. The full variable domain, with the rest looked up from reference TRBV5-1 and TRBJ1-4, is KAGVTQTPRYLIKTRGQQVTLSCSPISGHRSVSWYQQTPGQGLQFLFEYFSETQRNKGNFPGRFSGRQFSNSRSEMNVSTLELGDSALYLCASSLALTGVGEKLFFGSGTQLSVL.